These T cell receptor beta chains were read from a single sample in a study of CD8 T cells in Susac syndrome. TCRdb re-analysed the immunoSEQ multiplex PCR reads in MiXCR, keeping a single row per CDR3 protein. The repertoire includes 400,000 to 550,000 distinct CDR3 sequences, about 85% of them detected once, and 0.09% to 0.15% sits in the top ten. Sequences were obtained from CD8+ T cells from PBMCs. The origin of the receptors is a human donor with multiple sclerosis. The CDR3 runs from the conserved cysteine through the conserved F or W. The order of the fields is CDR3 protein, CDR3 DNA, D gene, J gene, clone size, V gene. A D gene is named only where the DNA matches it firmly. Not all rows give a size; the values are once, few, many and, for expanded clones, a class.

CDR3 protein: CASSLWGAEAFF
CDR3 DNA: TGTGCCAGCAGCCTGTGGGGTGCTGAAGCTTTCTTT
D gene: NA
J gene: TRBJ1-1
clone size: NA
V gene: TRBV4-2

CDR3 protein: CASSHITGSNQPQHF
CDR3 DNA: TGTGCCAGCAGTCACATTACAGGGTCCAATCAGCCCCAGCATTTT
D gene: NA
J gene: TRBJ1-5
clone size: once
V gene: TRBV27

CDR3 protein: CASSRLTSGGLYNEQFF
CDR3 DNA: TGCGCCAGCAGCCGCCTGACTAGCGGGGGGCTCTACAATGAGCAGTTCTTC
D gene: TRBD2
J gene: TRBJ2-1
clone size: NA
V gene: TRBV4-1

CDR3 protein: CASSPVPQDEQYF
CDR3 DNA: TGTGCCAGCAGCCCGGTCCCCCAGGACGAGCAGTACTTC
D gene: NA
J gene: TRBJ2-7
clone size: NA
V gene: TRBV3-1

CDR3 protein: CASSYLEAGAYEQYF
CDR3 DNA: TGTGCCAGCAGCTACCTCGAGGCAGGAGCCTACGAGCAGTACTTC
D gene: NA
J gene: TRBJ2-7
clone size: once
V gene: TRBV3-1

CDR3 protein: CASSLSLEVNTEAFF
CDR3 DNA: TGTGCCAGCAGTTTGTCTCTGGAGGTGAACACTGAAGCTTTCTTT
D gene: NA
J gene: TRBJ1-1
clone size: NA
V gene: TRBV12-3/TRBV12-4

CDR3 protein: CASSAETGPTDTQYF
CDR3 DNA: TGTGCCAGCAGCGCAGAGACAGGGCCCACAGATACGCAGTATTTT
D gene: TRBD1
J gene: TRBJ2-3
clone size: NA
V gene: TRBV9

CDR3 protein: CSAREGHSYEQYF
CDR3 DNA: TGCAGTGCTAGAGAGGGGCACTCCTACGAGCAGTACTTC
D gene: NA
J gene: TRBJ2-7
clone size: NA
V gene: TRBV20-1

CDR3 protein: CASSLDPTGGTDTQYF
CDR3 DNA: TGTGCCAGCAGCTTAGATCCGACAGGGGGCACAGATACGCAGTATTTT
D gene: TRBD1
J gene: TRBJ2-3
clone size: NA
V gene: TRBV7-9

CDR3 protein: CASSQDSLDRVSYEQYF
CDR3 DNA: TGCGCCAGCAGCCAAGATAGCTTGGACCGGGTATCCTACGAGCAGTACTTC
D gene: NA
J gene: TRBJ2-7
clone size: NA
V gene: TRBV4-1

CDR3 protein: CASSLLAIPPYEQYF
CDR3 DNA: TGTGCCAGCAGTTTACTAGCGATCCCCCCCTACGAGCAGTACTTC
D gene: NA
J gene: TRBJ2-7
clone size: NA
V gene: TRBV27

CDR3 protein: CSARDWTGPYEQYF
CDR3 DNA: TGCAGTGCTAGAGATTGGACAGGGCCCTACGAGCAGTACTTC
D gene: TRBD1
J gene: TRBJ2-7
clone size: NA
V gene: TRBV20-1

CDR3 protein: CASSQTGGSETQYF
CDR3 DNA: TGCGCCAGCAGCCAGACGGGGGGCTCGGAGACCCAGTACTTC
D gene: NA
J gene: TRBJ2-5
clone size: NA
V gene: TRBV4-1

CDR3 protein: CAWSQEGATNEKLFF
CDR3 DNA: TGTGCCTGGAGTCAGGAGGGGGCAACTAATGAAAAACTGTTTTTT
D gene: NA
J gene: TRBJ1-4
clone size: NA
V gene: TRBV30

CDR3 protein: CASIPGDSQYNEQFF
CDR3 DNA: TGTGCCAGCATACCCGGGGACTCCCAATACAATGAGCAGTTCTTC
D gene: NA
J gene: TRBJ2-1
clone size: NA
V gene: TRBV28

CDR3 protein: CASSLGRENDEQFF
CDR3 DNA: TGTGCCAGCAGCTTAGGGCGGGAGAACGATGAGCAGTTCTTC
D gene: TRBD2
J gene: TRBJ2-1
clone size: NA
V gene: TRBV7-8

CDR3 protein: CASSAYNNEQFF
CDR3 DNA: TGTGCCAGCAGCGCGTATAACAATGAGCAGTTCTTC
D gene: NA
J gene: TRBJ2-1
clone size: NA
V gene: TRBV9

CDR3 protein: CASTYLPMNTEAFF
CDR3 DNA: TGTGCCAGTACTTACCTCCCTATGAACACTGAAGCTTTCTTT
D gene: NA
J gene: TRBJ1-1
clone size: NA
V gene: TRBV6-2/TRBV6-3

CDR3 protein: CASSLGRVEVEQYF
CDR3 DNA: TGTGCCAGCAGTTTGGGCAGGGTCGAGGTCGAGCAGTACTTC
D gene: NA
J gene: TRBJ2-7
clone size: NA
V gene: TRBV27

CDR3 protein: CASSEARTLLGGNQPQHF
CDR3 DNA: TGTGCCAGCAGTGAAGCGCGGACCTTATTAGGAGGCAATCAGCCCCAGCATTTT
D gene: NA
J gene: TRBJ1-5
clone size: NA
V gene: TRBV2

CDR3 protein: CASGLRQGVHNEQFF
CDR3 DNA: TGTGCCAGCGGCTTACGACAGGGGGTCCACAATGAGCAGTTCTTC
D gene: TRBD1
J gene: TRBJ2-1
clone size: NA
V gene: TRBV7-2

CDR3 protein: CAILVKETQYF
CDR3 DNA: TGTGCCATCCTTGTAAAAGAGACCCAGTACTTC
D gene: NA
J gene: TRBJ2-5
clone size: NA
V gene: TRBV7-9

CDR3 protein: CASTPTGEPYGYTF
CDR3 DNA: TGTGCCAGCACTCCGACAGGGGAACCCTATGGCTACACCTTC
D gene: TRBD1
J gene: TRBJ1-2
clone size: NA
V gene: TRBV12-3/TRBV12-4

CDR3 protein: CASSFGPAGLNEKLFF
CDR3 DNA: TGTGCCAGCAGCTTCGGCCCGGCAGGGCTTAATGAAAAACTGTTTTTT
D gene: NA
J gene: TRBJ1-4
clone size: NA
V gene: TRBV11-2

CDR3 protein: CAWSPGVGTEAFF
CDR3 DNA: TGTGCCTGGAGTCCTGGGGTCGGCACTGAAGCTTTCTTT
D gene: NA
J gene: TRBJ1-1
clone size: NA
V gene: TRBV30

CDR3 protein: CASSSPDRGRFQPQHF
CDR3 DNA: TGTGCCAGCAGTTCCCCGGACAGGGGGCGATTCCAGCCCCAGCATTTT
D gene: TRBD1
J gene: TRBJ1-5
clone size: NA
V gene: TRBV6-5

CDR3 protein: CASSVADRGKTNYGYTF
CDR3 DNA: TGTGCCAGCAGCGTAGCCGACAGGGGAAAAACTAACTATGGCTACACCTTC
D gene: TRBD1
J gene: TRBJ1-2
clone size: once
V gene: TRBV9

CDR3 protein: CASSSRGTGDDYGYTF
CDR3 DNA: TGTGCCAGCAGCTCGCGGGGGACAGGAGACGATTATGGCTACACCTTC
D gene: TRBD1
J gene: TRBJ1-2
clone size: NA
V gene: TRBV7-9

CDR3 protein: CASSILGFADTQYF
CDR3 DNA: TGTGCCAGTAGTATCTTAGGGTTTGCAGATACGCAGTATTTT
D gene: NA
J gene: TRBJ2-3
clone size: NA
V gene: TRBV19

CDR3 protein: CASSYSYRVPNEKLFF
CDR3 DNA: TGTGCCAGCAGTTACAGCTACAGGGTCCCTAATGAAAAACTGTTTTTT
D gene: NA
J gene: TRBJ1-4
clone size: NA
V gene: TRBV28

CDR3 protein: CASSRTFLPQHF
CDR3 DNA: TGTGCCAGCAGCCGGACCTTTCTGCCCCAGCATTTT
D gene: NA
J gene: TRBJ1-5
clone size: NA
V gene: TRBV6-1

CDR3 protein: CATSHPGDEQYF
CDR3 DNA: TGTGCCACCAGCCACCCCGGGGACGAGCAGTACTTC
D gene: NA
J gene: TRBJ2-7
clone size: once
V gene: TRBV15

CDR3 protein: CASRHRKNTGELFF
CDR3 DNA: TGTGCCAGCAGGCACAGGAAGAACACCGGGGAGCTGTTTTTT
D gene: NA
J gene: TRBJ2-2
clone size: NA
V gene: TRBV6-5

CDR3 protein: CSVNGQGGTEAFF
CDR3 DNA: TGCAGCGTTAATGGACAGGGTGGGACTGAAGCTTTCTTT
D gene: TRBD1
J gene: TRBJ1-1
clone size: NA
V gene: TRBV29-1

CDR3 protein: CASSLDRVGYGYTF
CDR3 DNA: TGTGCCAGCAGTTTAGACAGGGTTGGCTATGGCTACACCTTC
D gene: TRBD1
J gene: TRBJ1-2
clone size: NA
V gene: TRBV27

CDR3 protein: CASSLWTIGSSYEQYF
CDR3 DNA: TGTGCCAGCAGCCTTTGGACAATCGGGTCCTCCTACGAGCAGTACTTC
D gene: NA
J gene: TRBJ2-7
clone size: NA
V gene: TRBV11-2

CDR3 protein: CASSPSSAEYNEQFF
CDR3 DNA: TGTGCCAGCAGCCCTTCTAGCGCAGAGTACAATGAGCAGTTCTTC
D gene: NA
J gene: TRBJ2-1
clone size: once
V gene: TRBV11-3

CDR3 protein: CASSPSGGQPNTEAFF
CDR3 DNA: TGTGCCAGCAGTCCCTCGGGGGGACAGCCGAACACTGAAGCTTTCTTT
D gene: TRBD1
J gene: TRBJ1-1
clone size: NA
V gene: TRBV27

CDR3 protein: CASSYTVSYEQYF
CDR3 DNA: TGTGCCAGCAGTTACACGGTCTCCTACGAGCAGTACTTC
D gene: NA
J gene: TRBJ2-7
clone size: NA
V gene: TRBV6-5

CDR3 protein: CASSFLVEEQFF
CDR3 DNA: TGTGCCAGCAGCTTCTTGGTGGAGGAGCAGTTCTTC
D gene: NA
J gene: TRBJ2-1
clone size: NA
V gene: TRBV7-9